Each of the 4 T cell receptor beta chains below was sequenced from the same sample in a study of cytomegalovirus exposure and HLA in healthy donors. PCR was performed using 60 Vbeta and 13 Jbeta primers. The data were produced by immunoSEQ multiplex PCR, yet TCRdb's version contains in-frame clones alone and is incomplete. The sample lists 110,000 or so clones; around 77% were seen once. Sequenced sample: PBMCs. Receptors originate from a man younger than 35 in good health and CMV-seropositive.

V usage is TRBV7-9 and J usage is TRBJ1-2; D is unresolved. Germline V lookup: CDR1 SEHNR, CDR2 FQNEAQ (reference sequence). The length of the CDR3 is 12 residues. V lost 7 bases to trimming and J lost 6 bases, with 12 bases between them. CDR3 loop: CASTQNRDGYTF. The CDR3 nucleotides read TGTGCCAGCACCCAAAACAGAGATGGCTACACCTTC.

The chain is built from TRBV5-4 and TRBJ1-2; 7 bases match TRBD1. The V segment lost 5 bases and the J segment 6 bases; nucleotides outside the gene matches: 7. This CDR3 is 13 amino acids long. Germline V gives CDR1 SGHNT, CDR2 YYREEE (reference sequence). The CDR3 region is CASRGQDKDGYTF. In DNA form, the CDR3 reads TGTGCCAGCAGAGGACAGGACAAGGATGGCTACACCTTC.

About this clone: The junction departs from the called germline gene at one end, perhaps through a read error. The gene calls are TRBV5-1 and TRBJ2-6, with D possibly matching TRBD1 (5 bases). The CDR3 consists of 17 residues. Germline V gives CDR1 SGHRS, CDR2 YFSETQ. Here the CDR3 reads CASSLEGPSSGANGLTF. The CDR3 DNA is TGCGCCAGCAGCTTGGAAGGGCCAAGCTCTGGGGCCAACGGCCTGACTTTC.

V gene TRBV6-5 combines with J gene TRBJ2-5, with TRBD1 matching 7 bases. This CDR3 contains 15 residues. The germline gives CDR1 MNHEY, CDR2 SVGAGI. The V segment lost 0 bases and the J segment 5 bases; nucleotides outside the gene matches: 6. The CDR3 spells CASSYSDRSKETQYF. CDR3 DNA: TGTGCCAGCAGTTACTCGGACAGGTCGAAGGAGACCCAGTACTTC.